This TCR beta chain was profiled in a study of CD8+ T cells in alopecia areata. Findings of the study overall: Sequencing of scalp samples also captures resident alphabeta T cells of normal skin. With patients, TCR sharing proved less clear than in mice, a difference possibly related to HLA. Affected scalp, especially in alopecia totalis/universalis, had a higher clonality than normal scalp did.

The CDR3 is made up of 16 amino acids. V was pared by 4 bases and J by 3 bases, with 19 bases between. Germline loops: CDR1 MGHDK, CDR2 SYGVNS. A few counts support this clone. Its cognate antigen is unknown. Both CD4+ and CD8+ T cells were separated by sorting PBMCs. Following RNA extraction, reverse transcription yielded cDNA that acted as the sequencing template. Some clones are missing from TCRdb's copy, which holds only in-frame ones; the method was immunoSEQ multiplex PCR. The table has around 97,000 clones, roughly 50% seen once; the top ten hold 8.8%. The sample comprised CD4+ T cells sorted from blood. V is TRBV25-1 and J is TRBJ2-7, with D tentatively TRBD1 (5 bases). This receptor was obtained from a human donor in good health. As DNA, the CDR3 is TGTGCCAGCAGTGGACAGAGAAGCCTCGTCCGCTACGAGCAGTACTTC. Its translation: CASSGQRSLVRYEQYF.